This T cell receptor beta chain was identified during a study of Ad26.COV2.S vaccination and SARS-CoV-2 variants. V was cut by 3 bases and J by 5 bases, with 23 bases left in between. This CDR3 is 17 amino acids long. Germline V gene data show CDR1 as SGHNT and CDR2 as YYREEE (reference sequence). Profiling relied on immunoSEQ multiplex PCR, and the TCRdb table lists in-frame clones only, not all of them. The sample yields around 500,000 clones, 70% to 90% seen once. This clone has only a few counts. Treatment in this sample: about 20 received Ad26.COV2.S at low or high dose, single or two shots; 5 received placebo; per-sample allocation not given. Each sample was drawn 63 days after the first injection (of vaccine or placebo). The vaccine antigen was prefusion-stabilized Wuhan SARS-CoV-2 spike.

The rearrangement uses TRBV5-4 and TRBJ2-5; unclear D gene. Sample: peripheral blood, taken in a trial of Ad26.COV2.S vaccine versus placebo. This TCR derives from a person between 18 and 59 years old who received the Ad26.COV2.S COVID-19 vaccine or a placebo. The CDR3 nucleotides are TGTGCCAGCAGCTCCCACGGTGGTAGGCCGATGGGGGAGACCCAGTACTTC. It is translated as CASSSHGGRPMGETQYF.